A selection of T cell receptor beta chains follows, all from one sample in a study of cytomegalovirus exposure and HLA in healthy donors. Profiling relied on immunoSEQ multiplex PCR, and the TCRdb table lists in-frame clones only, not all of them. The sample holds fewer than 200,000 clones, 75% to 90% seen once. Sequenced: PBMCs. All receptors derive from a man aged 25 to 40 in good health and CMV-seronegative. The CDR3 runs from the conserved cysteine through the conserved F or W. The order of the fields is J gene, V gene, CDR3 length, clone size, D gene, CDR3 DNA, CDR3 protein. The D gene is left open where the match is weak. Size values are once, few and many counts, or a class for expanded clones, and some rows have none.

j_gene: TRBJ2-1
v_gene: TRBV10-3
len: 16
abundance: -
d_gene: TRBD2
CDR3nt: TGTGCCATCAGTGAGTCAAGGACTAGTTCCTACAATGAGCAGTTCTTC
CDR3aa: CAISESRTSSYNEQFF

j_gene: TRBJ2-7
v_gene: TRBV4-3
len: 13
abundance: -
d_gene: -
CDR3nt: TGCGCCAGCGGCCCAGGGATTCTCTACGAGCAGTACTTC
CDR3aa: CASGPGILYEQYF

j_gene: TRBJ2-5
v_gene: TRBV4-3
len: 15
abundance: -
d_gene: TRBD1
CDR3nt: TGCGCCAGCAGCCGATACTACAGGGGGCAAGAGACCCAGTACTTC
CDR3aa: CASSRYYRGQETQYF

j_gene: TRBJ1-1
v_gene: TRBV4-2
len: 12
abundance: -
d_gene: -
CDR3nt: TGTGCCAGCAGCCAAGGAGGGGGTGGGGCTTTCTTT
CDR3aa: CASSQGGGGAFF

j_gene: TRBJ2-5
v_gene: TRBV19
len: 14
abundance: -
d_gene: TRBD1
CDR3nt: TGTGCCAGTAGTATAGGACAGGGGAAAGAGACCCAGTACTTC
CDR3aa: CASSIGQGKETQYF

j_gene: TRBJ2-1
v_gene: TRBV4-2
len: 16
abundance: -
d_gene: TRBD2
CDR3nt: TGTGCCAGCAGCCTGAATTCGGGACTAGCGGGAAGTGAGCAGTTCTTC
CDR3aa: CASSLNSGLAGSEQFF

j_gene: TRBJ2-5
v_gene: TRBV10-2
len: 16
abundance: -
d_gene: TRBD2
CDR3nt: TGCGCCAGCAGTTCGGGACTAGCGGGAGAAGGAGAGACCCAGTACTTC
CDR3aa: CASSSGLAGEGETQYF

j_gene: TRBJ1-4
v_gene: TRBV28
len: 17
abundance: -
d_gene: -
CDR3nt: TGTGCCACCGACAGTCCCCTCCATCTTACAACTAATGAAAAACTGTTTTTT
CDR3aa: CATDSPLHLTTNEKLFF

j_gene: TRBJ2-1
v_gene: TRBV7-8
len: 14
abundance: -
d_gene: -
CDR3nt: TGTGCCAGCAGCTTAGTTAGCGGATTCAATGAGCAGTTCTTC
CDR3aa: CASSLVSGFNEQFF

j_gene: TRBJ2-6
v_gene: TRBV10-2
len: 17
abundance: -
d_gene: TRBD2
CDR3nt: TGCGCCAGCACCCGAGCGGGGGGGACTTTAAGGGCCAACGTCCTGACTTTC
CDR3aa: CASTRAGGTLRANVLTF

j_gene: TRBJ1-2
v_gene: TRBV28
len: 12
abundance: -
d_gene: TRBD1
CDR3nt: TGTGCCAGCACCCCAGGGGGTGGCGGCTACACCTTC
CDR3aa: CASTPGGGGYTF

j_gene: TRBJ2-7
v_gene: TRBV27
len: 15
abundance: -
d_gene: TRBD2
CDR3nt: TGTGCCAGCAGTTTATTAGCGGGAGGGTCCCACGAGCAGTACTTC
CDR3aa: CASSLLAGGSHEQYF

j_gene: TRBJ1-4
v_gene: TRBV5-6
len: 14
abundance: few
d_gene: -
CDR3nt: TGTGCCAGCAGCCGGATGGGGGAGGATGAAAAACTGTTTTTT
CDR3aa: CASSRMGEDEKLFF

j_gene: TRBJ1-3
v_gene: TRBV5-1
len: 15
abundance: -
d_gene: TRBD1
CDR3nt: TGCGCCAGCAGCTCCGGGACAGGATTTGGAAACACCATATATTTT
CDR3aa: CASSSGTGFGNTIYF

j_gene: TRBJ2-3
v_gene: TRBV7-9
len: 15
abundance: -
d_gene: TRBD2
CDR3nt: TGTGCCAGCAGCGGCCCTGCGGGAGCTAGAGATACGCAGTATTTT
CDR3aa: CASSGPAGARDTQYF

j_gene: TRBJ2-7
v_gene: TRBV27
len: 14
abundance: few
d_gene: -
CDR3nt: TGTGCCAGCAGTCCGATCACCTTACCCTACGAGCAGTACTTC
CDR3aa: CASSPITLPYEQYF

j_gene: TRBJ2-1
v_gene: TRBV11-2
len: 16
abundance: -
d_gene: -
CDR3nt: TGTGCCAGCAGCTTCCTTGGGGCCAGCTCCTACAATGAGCAGTTCTTC
CDR3aa: CASSFLGASSYNEQFF

j_gene: TRBJ1-6
v_gene: TRBV28
len: 14
abundance: -
d_gene: -
CDR3nt: TGTGCCAGCATTCTAGCCCGTTATAATTCACCCCTCCACTTT
CDR3aa: CASILARYNSPLHF

j_gene: TRBJ1-2
v_gene: TRBV5-5
len: 15
abundance: -
d_gene: -
CDR3nt: TGTGCCAGCAGCTTGGTGGGCAGGGTAAACTATGGCTACACCTTC
CDR3aa: CASSLVGRVNYGYTF

j_gene: TRBJ2-1
v_gene: TRBV6-1
len: 13
abundance: -
d_gene: -
CDR3nt: TGTGCCAGCACGCCCGGGTCCTACAATGAGCAGTTCTTC
CDR3aa: CASTPGSYNEQFF

j_gene: TRBJ2-7
v_gene: TRBV29-1
len: 16
abundance: few
d_gene: TRBD1
CDR3nt: TGCAGCGTTGACCTCCTACCGGGACAGGAGACCTACGAGCAGTACTTC
CDR3aa: CSVDLLPGQETYEQYF

j_gene: TRBJ1-1
v_gene: TRBV11-2
len: 15
abundance: once
d_gene: -
CDR3nt: TGTGCCAGCAGCGCGAGAGATAGAAACCCCAAAGAAGCTTTCTTT
CDR3aa: CASSARDRNPKEAFF

j_gene: TRBJ1-1
v_gene: TRBV30
len: 12
abundance: -
d_gene: TRBD1
CDR3nt: TGTGCCTGGAGCAGCCCAGGGGGTGAAGCTTTCTTT
CDR3aa: CAWSSPGGEAFF